This T cell receptor beta chain was recovered during a study of vaccination effects on CD4 cells after COVID-19. Turning to the study itself: Sampling of two convalescent patients took place 16 days and one week prior to vaccination.

Before any sequencing was done, the ViraFEST assay used viral peptide pools to expand antigen-specific CD4+ T cells. Culturing for 9 to 10 days preceded CD4+ T cell isolation. From March to December 2020, the person had a SARS-CoV-2 infection that was confirmed by PCR. Half-medium changes using IL-2 medium occurred on days 3 and 7. As regards this clone: What it binds is unknown.

Method: immunoSEQ multiplex PCR; TCRdb's copy keeps in-frame clones and lacks some. The table shows roughly 26,000 clones, with more than 75% occurring only once. Study-level points and caveats: A shortage of convalescent patients and an absence of early post-infection timepoints characterized the study.

Germline V gene sequence: CDR1 SGDLS, CDR2 YYNGEE. V was trimmed by 4 bases and J by 4 bases, leaving 11 bases between them. This CDR3 is 14 amino acids long. The V gene is TRBV9, the J gene TRBJ1-4; no clear D gene. Sequences were derived from CD4+ T cells from PBMCs cultured with HCoV-NL63 spike peptides, sampled before COVID-19 vaccination. This TCR was sampled from a human donor who had a prior SARS-CoV-2 infection. CDR3 sequence: CASSPGVSNEKLFF. The DNA for the CDR3 is TGTGCCAGCAGCCCCGGTGTGAGTAATGAAAAACTGTTTTTT.